This entry lists 30 T cell receptor beta chains sequenced from one sample in a study of cytomegalovirus exposure and HLA in healthy donors. Measured with immunoSEQ multiplex PCR; TCRdb has only the in-frame clones, and not every one. Counted here are 30,000 to 40,000 clones, 90% to 95% occurring once; the ten biggest clones make up about 3%. Sequencing input: PBMCs. Receptor source: a man between 18 and 35 years old in good health and CMV-seronegative.

This chain connects TRBV30 to TRBJ2-2; a possible D gene is TRBD2 (5 bases). V lost 3 bases and J lost 7, with 9 bases in between. The length of the CDR3 is 12 residues. Germline assignment: CDR1 GTSNPN and CDR2 SVGIG (reference sequence). CDR3 bases: TGTGCCTGGAGGGCCGGGATCGGGGAGCTGTTTTTT. The encoded protein is CAWRAGIGELFF.

The chain links TRBV9 to TRBJ2-1; 7 positions match TRBD2. Unmatched junction bases numbered 8, after V lost 4 bases and J lost 4 bases. Germline V CDR1 and CDR2: SGDLS, YYNGEE. There are 15 residues in the CDR3. For the CDR3, the DNA is TGTGCCAGCAGCACCGCCGGGACTACATACAATGAGCAGTTCTTC. Its protein is CASSTAGTTYNEQFF.

The genes are TRBV6-1 and TRBJ2-4; D is uncertain. This CDR3 has 13 residues. The ends were cut back, 2 bases at V and 3 bases at J, with 5 bases in the middle. CDR1 is MNHNS, CDR2 SASEGT, per germline. CDR3 sequence: CASSEQDKNIQYF. The DNA for the CDR3 is TGTGCCAGCAGTGAACAGGACAAAAACATTCAGTACTTC.

The chain combines TRBV10-3 with TRBJ1-2; the D is unclear. The germline V gene has CDR1 ENHRY and CDR2 SYGVKD. CDR3 length equals 11 residues. The V gene lost 8 bases and the J gene lost 4 bases, with 8 bases spanning the gap. CDR3 sequence (DNA): TGTGCCATCCAACAAATCTATGGCTACACCTTC. Translated: CAIQQIYGYTF.

CDR3 in DNA: TGTGCCAGCAGTTACCCACCTAGCGGGGATGTCGCCGAGCAGTACTTC. It codes for CASSYPPSGDVAEQYF. This chain joins TRBV6-5 and TRBJ2-7, with TRBD2 identical over 9 bases. The CDR3 consists of 16 residues. The V and J ends lost 2 bases and 6 bases, in that order; junction bases with no gene match: 11. Germline V CDR1 and CDR2: MNHEY, SVGAGI.

The CDR3 nucleotides read TGTGCCGTGACCCGCCGGGACAGGGGGCTCTATGGCTACACCTTC. Translating gives CAVTRRDRGLYGYTF. This chain connects TRBV7-9 to TRBJ1-2; 12 bases match TRBD1. The CDR3 covers 15 residues. Losses at the gene ends were 11 bases for V and 4 bases for J; bases not matched to a gene: 11. Germline V lookup: CDR1 SEHNR, CDR2 FQNEAQ (reference sequence).

V and J are TRBV2 and TRBJ1-2; tentatively, D is TRBD1 (5 bases). This CDR3 has 14 residues. Germline-derived CDR1 and CDR2 are SNHLY and FYNNEI. The ends were cut back, 6 bases at V and 6 bases at J, with 17 bases in the middle. This chain's CDR3 is CASSDEPGLNGYTF. In DNA form, the CDR3 reads TGTGCCAGCAGCGATGAACCGGGACTGAATGGCTACACCTTC.

This rearrangement joins TRBV19 to TRBJ1-2; tentative D call: TRBD1 (5 bases). The V and J ends lost 3 bases and 7 bases respectively, with 6 bases between them. The CDR3 runs to 11 residues. Germline CDR1 is LNHDA and CDR2 is SQIVND (reference sequence). The CDR3: CASSIQGGYTF. The CDR3, as DNA: TGTGCCAGTAGTATCCAGGGTGGCTACACCTTC. Complete variable domain (other parts from reference TRBV19 and TRBJ1-2): DGGITQSPKYLFRKEGQNVTLSCEQNLNHDAMYWYRQDPGQGLRLIYYSQIVNDFQKGDIAEGYSVSREKKESFPLTVTSAQKNPTAFYLCASSIQGGYTFGSGTRLTVV.

The chain employs TRBV28 and TRBJ1-2; D possibly corresponds to TRBD1 (5 bases). CDR3 length: 17 amino acids. Germline CDR1 is MDHEN and CDR2 is SYDVKM. Trimming removed 5 bases from V and 0 bases from J, with 19 bases in between. The CDR3: CASSKPGRVGANYGYTF. CDR3 DNA sequence: TGTGCCAGCAGTAAACCCGGCAGGGTAGGAGCTAACTATGGCTACACCTTC.

J is TRBJ2-7 and V is TRBV5-4; possible D gene TRBD2, 6 bases. With 1 base removed from V and 3 bases from J, the gap between germline ends came to 14 bases. Germline assignment: CDR1 SGHNT and CDR2 YYREEE (reference sequence). The CDR3 totals 15 residues. CDR3 nucleotides: TGTGCCAGCAGCTTGTGGGGAGGCGGGAACTACGAGCAGTACTTC. Translation: CASSLWGGGNYEQYF.

The rearrangement links TRBV27 to TRBJ2-7, with D maybe TRBD2 (6 bases). V lost 2 bases to trimming and J lost 7 bases, with 18 bases between them. The germline V gene has CDR1 MNHEY and CDR2 SMNVEV (reference sequence). The CDR3 spans 15 residues. The CDR3: CASSLLSREAGEQYF. CDR3 nucleotides: TGTGCCAGCAGTTTACTGAGCAGGGAGGCGGGAGAGCAGTACTTC.

The V gene is TRBV5-4, the J gene TRBJ2-3, with TRBD2 matching over 12 bases. CDR1 SGHNT and CDR2 YYREEE come from the germline V gene (reference sequence). J gave up 4 bases and V 4 bases, and 7 bases lay outside the gene matches. The CDR3 contains 16 residues. The CDR3: CASSPPTSGGADTQYF. CDR3 DNA: TGTGCCAGCAGCCCGCCGACTAGCGGGGGCGCAGATACGCAGTATTTT.

This clone showed up just a few times. The V and J genes are TRBV6-1 and TRBJ2-7, with unresolved D. The V end lost 2 bases, the J end lost 7 bases, and 15 bases lay between the germline ends. The CDR3 covers 14 residues. Germline V gives CDR1 MNHNS, CDR2 SASEGT. CDR3 in DNA: TGTGCCAGCAGTGAAAATGGTAACAGCTTGGAGCAGTACTTC. Translation gives CASSENGNSLEQYF.

The chain is built from TRBV19 and TRBJ1-2, with D tentatively TRBD1 (6 bases). Trimming cost V 5 bases and J 8 bases, with 18 bases left between them. Germline CDR1 is LNHDA and CDR2 is SQIVND (reference sequence). The CDR3 is 14 amino acids. The CDR3 bases are TGTGCCAGTAGTTTGACAGGTACCTATCGGGGCTACACCTTC. It translates to CASSLTGTYRGYTF.

The V gene is TRBV28, the J gene TRBJ1-2; a weak D match, TRBD1 (5 bases). Trimming removed 6 bases from V and 3 bases from J, with 17 bases in between. Germline assignment: CDR1 MDHEN and CDR2 SYDVKM. This CDR3 has 15 residues. CDR3 amino acids: CASSPAGLGDYGYTF. In DNA form, the CDR3 reads TGTGCCAGCAGCCCAGCAGGGTTAGGAGACTATGGCTACACCTTC.

A few counts support this clone. This chain joins TRBV4-2 and TRBJ2-7; TRBD2 aligns across 7 bases. The V gene end was trimmed by 2 bases and the J gene end by 0 bases; junction bases not matched to a gene: 7. Germline V gene data show CDR1 as LGHNA and CDR2 as YNFKEQ. The CDR3 runs 16 residues. The CDR3: CASSQTLADSSYEQYF. As DNA, the CDR3 is TGTGCCAGCAGCCAAACCCTAGCGGATAGCTCCTACGAGCAGTACTTC.

The rearrangement joins TRBV27 to TRBJ2-3; D ambiguous. Trimming removed 6 bases from V and 4 bases from J, with 23 bases in between. The germline CDR1 and CDR2 sequences are MNHEY and SMNVEV (reference sequence). The CDR3 totals 17 residues. CDR3 nucleotide sequence: TGTGCCAGCAGACGCGCCCACTATGAAACCAGTCCAGATACGCAGTATTTT. Its protein is CASRRAHYETSPDTQYF.

The chain links TRBV5-6 to TRBJ2-7; 10 positions match TRBD2. Germline V gene sequence: CDR1 SGHDT, CDR2 YYEEEE. V was clipped by 5 bases and J by 3 bases; unmatched bases: 8. CDR3 size: 15 residues. CDR3 sequence: CASRPGLASYYEQYF. CDR3 in DNA: TGTGCCAGCAGACCGGGACTAGCGAGCTACTACGAGCAGTACTTC.

V usage is TRBV27 and J usage is TRBJ2-3; perhaps TRBD2 as D (6 bases). Trimming took 8 bases from V and 5 from J, leaving 17 bases between them. CDR3 size: 14 residues. Germline assignment: CDR1 MNHEY and CDR2 SMNVEV (reference sequence). The CDR3: CASAGELAIDTQYF. The CDR3 DNA sequence: TGTGCCAGCGCTGGGGAACTAGCCATAGATACGCAGTATTTT.

The chain uses TRBV9 and TRBJ1-6, with TRBD1 as a possible D gene (5 bases). V lost 3 bases and J lost 9, with 7 bases in between. Germline CDR1 and CDR2: SGDLS and YYNGEE. This CDR3 contains 12 residues. CDR3 sequence: CASSAQGSPLHF. For the CDR3, the DNA is TGTGCCAGCAGCGCCCAGGGTTCACCCCTCCACTTT.

The chain is built from TRBV6-1 and TRBJ2-7, with no clear D. This CDR3 region has 14 residues. Germline-derived CDR1 and CDR2 are MNHNS and SASEGT. V shed 3 bases and J shed 3 bases, with 12 bases lying between them. CDR3: CASSEGQAFYEQYF. CDR3 in DNA: TGTGCCAGCAGTGAGGGCCAGGCGTTCTACGAGCAGTACTTC.

This clone was detected only once. The chain carries TRBV7-2 and TRBJ2-1; no clear D. With 2 bases removed from V and 10 bases from J, the gap between germline ends came to 6 bases. Germline CDR1 reads SGHTA; CDR2 reads FQGNSA. The CDR3 totals 11 residues. In DNA form, the CDR3 reads TGTGCCAGCAGCTTATCCCTAGAGCAGTTCTTC. Protein sequence: CASSLSLEQFF.

J is TRBJ2-5 and V is TRBV6-1, with a possible D match to TRBD1 (5 bases). Germline V gene data show CDR1 as MNHNS and CDR2 as SASEGT. V lost 7 bases to trimming and J lost 5 bases, with 20 bases between them. The CDR3 spans 15 residues. CDR3 DNA sequence: TGTGCCAGCACCGCACCCGCAAGGGGTATGGAGACCCAGTACTTC. It codes for CASTAPARGMETQYF.

The sample holds one count of this clone. The CDR3 here is CASSVQGGQETQYF. CDR3 nucleotide sequence: TGTGCCAGCAGTGTACAGGGGGGCCAAGAGACCCAGTACTTC. The chain has TRBV2 and TRBJ2-5; 8 bases are shared with TRBD1. The CDR3 extends over 14 amino acids. V lost 4 bases and J lost 1; bases outside the gene matches: 2. From germline, CDR1 is SNHLY and CDR2 FYNNEI.

The V and J genes are TRBV6-5 and TRBJ1-6; 12 positions agree with TRBD1. With V trimmed by 6 bases and J by 9 bases, 3 bases remained unmatched. The CDR3 has 14 amino acids. From germline, CDR1 is MNHEY and CDR2 SVGAGI. The CDR3 bases are TGTGCCAGCAGCGGGGGACAGGGGGCTTCACCCCTCCACTTT. It encodes CASSGGQGASPLHF.

The chain employs TRBV6-6 and TRBJ2-7, with 8 bases aligning to TRBD1. J was trimmed by 2 bases and V by 6 bases; bases with no gene match: 9. Germline loops: CDR1 MNHNY, CDR2 SVGAGI (reference sequence). The CDR3 is made up of 15 amino acids. As DNA, the CDR3 is TGTGCCAGCAGGATTCGGACAGGGCTCGCCTACGAGCAGTACTTC. The encoded protein is CASRIRTGLAYEQYF.

CDR3 bases: TGTGCCAGCAGTTCCCGGACTAGCGGGAGGGCCCGGACAGATACGCAGTATTTT. Residues: CASSSRTSGRARTDTQYF. The genes are TRBV27 and TRBJ2-3, with 15 bases lining up with TRBD2. Germline loops: CDR1 MNHEY, CDR2 SMNVEV (reference sequence). There are 18 residues in the CDR3. With V trimmed by 4 bases and J by 3 bases, 8 bases remained unmatched.

This chain uses TRBV9 with TRBJ2-7; the match to TRBD1 covers 9 bases. The V and J ends lost 0 bases and 7 bases, in that order; junction bases with no gene match: 5. CDR1 is SGDLS and CDR2 is YYNGEE in the germline V gene. The CDR3 has 14 residues. CDR3: CASSVEGQGEEQYF. DNA of the CDR3: TGTGCCAGCAGCGTAGAGGGACAGGGCGAAGAGCAGTACTTC.

The rearrangement joins TRBV6-5 to TRBJ2-3, with TRBD1 as a possible D gene (6 bases). Germline V lookup: CDR1 MNHEY, CDR2 SVGAGI. There are 13 residues in the CDR3. Trimming removed 0 bases from V and 6 bases from J, with 7 bases in between. The CDR3, as DNA: TGTGCCAGCAGTTACTCGGGGGCTGATACGCAGTATTTT. Translating gives CASSYSGADTQYF.

CDR3 sequence (DNA): TGTGCCAGCAGCCACTGGGGGGAGAACACTGAAGCTTTCTTT. Encoded protein: CASSHWGENTEAFF. V is TRBV16 and J is TRBJ1-1, with a tentative D call TRBD1 (5 bases). Germline CDR1 KGHSY, CDR2 FQNENV. The CDR3 has 14 residues. Trimming removed 3 bases from V and 1 base from J, with 9 bases in between.